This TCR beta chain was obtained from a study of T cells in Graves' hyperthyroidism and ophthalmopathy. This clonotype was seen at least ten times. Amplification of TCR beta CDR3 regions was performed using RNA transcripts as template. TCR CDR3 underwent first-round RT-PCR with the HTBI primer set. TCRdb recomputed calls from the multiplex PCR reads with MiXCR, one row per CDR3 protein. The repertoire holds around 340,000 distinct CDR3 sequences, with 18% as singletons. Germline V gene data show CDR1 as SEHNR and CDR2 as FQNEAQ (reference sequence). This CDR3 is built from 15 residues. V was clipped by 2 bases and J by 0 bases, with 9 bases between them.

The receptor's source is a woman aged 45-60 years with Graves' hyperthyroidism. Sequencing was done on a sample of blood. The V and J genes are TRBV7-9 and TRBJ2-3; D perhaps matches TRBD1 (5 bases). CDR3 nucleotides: TGTGCCAGCAGCTTATGGGCAGGGAGCACAGATACGCAGTATTTT. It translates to CASSLWAGSTDTQYF.